Listed below are T cell receptor beta chains from one sample, sequenced in a study of shared clonotypes between healthy human individuals. Only in-frame clones appear in the TCRdb table, and some are missing; sequencing was by immunoSEQ multiplex PCR. The sample lists approximately 1.4 million clones; under 99% were seen once. Sequences were obtained from naive CD4+ T cells sorted from blood. All receptors derive from a man in his thirties or forties in good health. Each CDR3 is given with its conserved first and last residue. The order of the fields is D gene, clone size, V gene, J gene, CDR3 protein, CDR3 DNA. A D gene is named only where the DNA matches it firmly. Clone size is given for some rows only: seen once, a few or many times, or a class if the clone is expanded.

TRBD1,-,TRBV7-2,TRBJ1-5,CASSSYGTVSNQPQHF,TGTGCCAGCAGCTCGTACGGGACAGTTAGCAATCAGCCCCAGCATTTT
-,-,TRBV15,TRBJ1-5,CATSRQGGGQPQHF,TGTGCCACCAGCAGACAGGGTGGGGGTCAGCCCCAGCATTTT
-,-,TRBV7-2,TRBJ1-5,CASSPSGDNQPQHF,TGTGCCAGCAGCCCCTCGGGGGACAATCAGCCCCAGCATTTT
-,once,TRBV5-4,TRBJ2-5,CASSRDSFQETQYF,TGTGCCAGCAGCCGAGACAGTTTCCAAGAGACCCAGTACTTC
TRBD2,-,TRBV15,TRBJ2-7,CATSRDNFGTRRCF,TGTGCCACCAGCAGAGATAATTTCGGGACTAGACGGTGCTTC
-,-,TRBV5-1,TRBJ1-1,CASSLRLTRGFHTEAFF,TGCGCCAGCAGCTTGCGTCTAACCAGGGGATTTCACACTGAAGCTTTCTTT
-,-,TRBV12-5,TRBJ2-7,CASGLGGAYEQYF,TGTGCTAGTGGTTTGGGTGGGGCCTACGAGCAGTACTTC
-,-,TRBV6-1,TRBJ2-2,CASSGSVSSNTGELFF,TGTGCCAGCAGTGGGTCGGTGAGCTCGAACACCGGGGAGCTGTTTTTT
TRBD1,once,TRBV5-4,TRBJ2-5,CASSSTGGGQETQYF,TGTGCCAGCAGCTCGACAGGGGGGGGCCAAGAGACCCAGTACTTC
-,-,TRBV11-2,TRBJ2-7,CASSLERGDVYEQYF,TGTGCCAGCAGCTTAGAAAGGGGGGACGTCTACGAGCAGTACTTC
-,-,TRBV29-1,TRBJ2-3,CSVEGRATDTQYF,TGCAGCGTTGAAGGACGAGCCACAGATACGCAGTATTTT
-,-,TRBV15,TRBJ2-5,CATSRRTVGYQETQYF,TGTGCCACCAGCAGACGGACAGTAGGGTACCAAGAGACCCAGTACTTC
TRBD1,-,TRBV10-3,TRBJ2-7,CAISTGTGYEQYF,TGTGCCATCAGCACCGGGACAGGCTACGAGCAGTACTTC
-,-,TRBV7-8,TRBJ1-3,CASSFLSPESLDSGNTIYF,TGTGCCAGCAGCTTTCTCTCTCCTGAGTCATTGGACTCTGGAAACACCATATATTTT
-,-,TRBV7-3,TRBJ2-2,CASSFTAGAGELFF,TGTGCCAGCAGCTTTACGGCCGGGGCCGGGGAGCTGTTTTTT
TRBD2,-,TRBV5-1,TRBJ2-2,CASSSELAGKGYTGELFF,TGCGCCAGCAGCTCCGAACTAGCGGGAAAGGGGTACACCGGGGAGCTGTTTTTT
-,-,TRBV27,TRBJ2-7,CASRRGQRDIGEQYF,TGTGCCAGCAGGCGAGGACAGCGGGATATCGGGGAGCAGTACTTC
-,-,TRBV9,TRBJ2-2,CASSVHRVPTGELFF,TGTGCCAGCAGCGTCCACCGGGTCCCAACCGGGGAGCTGTTTTTT